The 4 T cell receptor beta chains listed next were all sequenced from one sample in a study of blood T cell repertoires in COVID-19 (dated by TCRdb to the early 2020s). The method behind the library was the immunoSEQ multiplex PCR assay. TCRdb limited this immuneACCESS table to in-frame rearrangements with V and J called. A share of clones is missing; checked studies link under half to unresolved V genes, and the rest is unexplained. In this sample the table shows about 170,000 clones, more than 60% of which occur a single time. The ten largest account for about 3% of the sample. What was sequenced was peripheral blood. The receptors shown here come from a man between 65 and 79 years old with acute or convalescent COVID-19.

The chain carries TRBV11-3 and TRBJ2-7; TRBD1 might be the D (6 bases). Germline loops: CDR1 SGHNT, CDR2 YENEEA. The V gene lost 5 bases and the J gene lost 4 bases, with 12 bases spanning the gap. The CDR3 covers 13 residues. CDR3 nucleotide sequence: TGTGCCAGCAGCCAAGGGGGAAGATACGAGCAGTACTTC. Translated: CASSQGGRYEQYF.

The chain recombines TRBV12-5 with TRBJ1-2, with 9 bases identical to TRBD1. The junction had 9 bases not matched to a gene; V was cut back by 6 bases and J by 4 bases. The CDR3 is made up of 15 amino acids. Germline CDR1 reads LGHNT; CDR2 reads FRNRAP. CDR3 protein: CASGFWDRDGYGYTF. DNA for the CDR3: TGTGCTAGTGGCTTCTGGGACAGGGACGGCTATGGCTACACCTTC. Together with reference TRBV12-5 and TRBJ1-2, the CDR3 gives the full variable domain: DARVTQTPRHKVTEMGQEVTMRCQPILGHNTVFWYRQTMMQGLELLAYFRNRAPLDDSGMPKDRFSAEMPDATLATLKIQPSEPRDSAVYFCASGFWDRDGYGYTFGSGTRLTVV.

The CDR3 protein is CSASAGTGNWGNQPQHF. In nucleotides, the CDR3 is TGCAGTGCTAGTGCCGGGACAGGGAATTGGGGCAATCAGCCCCAGCATTTT. The V gene is TRBV20-1, the J gene TRBJ1-5; TRBD1 matches 9 bases. CDR1 DFQATT and CDR2 SNEGSKA come from the germline V gene (reference sequence). This CDR3 region has 17 residues. V gave up 3 bases and J gave up 2 bases; unmatched junction bases: 11.

CDR3: CASSLRGQVRDEQFF. The CDR3, as DNA: TGTGCCAGCAGCTTGCGGGGACAGGTGAGGGATGAGCAGTTCTTC. The V gene is TRBV7-3, the J gene TRBJ2-1; 8 bases are shared with TRBD1. V lost 3 bases and J lost 8; bases outside the gene matches: 9. The length of the CDR3 is 15 residues. Germline V gene data show CDR1 as SGHTA and CDR2 as FQGTGA.